This T cell receptor (beta chain) came from a study of cytomegalovirus exposure and HLA in healthy donors. The overall study: Falling in the Caucasian-associated ancestry cluster were about four fifths of 350 to 400 genotyped donors.

Both 60 Vbeta primers and 13 Jbeta primers went into the PCR. Repertoires were generated with immunoSEQ multiplex PCR, while TCRdb's copy carries only in-frame clones and drops some. The data show roughly 190,000 clones, 87% seen once. Study-level points and caveats: When the data were analyzed later, several of the most significant clusters appeared to be linked to common viral pathogens.

Deletions cut 1 base from V and 5 bases from J, with 8 bases between. Germline values: CDR1 SEHNR, CDR2 FQNEAQ (reference sequence). This CDR3 has 13 residues. As regards this clone: Antigen unknown.

Sequencing input: PBMCs. This clonotype was obtained from a boy between 2 and 15 years old in good health and CMV-seronegative. V is TRBV7-9 and J is TRBJ1-2; the D is unclear. The CDR3 reads CASSLGAAYGYTF. The CDR3 DNA reads TGTGCCAGCAGCTTAGGGGCCGCATATGGCTACACCTTC.